This record concerns one T cell receptor (beta chain) sequence. The antigen it binds to is not known. It has no much larger one-base neighbor in the sample; base qualities were not kept. This entry belongs to a study of T cell responses to AZD1222 COVID-19 vaccine (dated by TCRdb to the early 2020s). In terms of the full investigation: A total of 230 to 250 trial participants underwent TCR sequencing, of whom about 210 had received two doses of AZD1222 and some 26 had received two doses of the MenACWY control vaccine. Trial participants were enrolled into age subgroups of 18-55, 56-69 and 70-plus years, which contained approximately 150, 28 and 58 TCR-sequenced participants, respectively. General findings and caveats noted by the study authors: After two AZD1222 doses, both the breadth and the depth of spike-specific TCRs were significantly higher than at day 0 and than in MenACWY recipients. Nearly half of unique spike-specific TCRs reportedly recognized epitopes outside regions mutated in the B.1.351 and B.1.1.7 variants. Because no day 14 peak-response samples were available, repertoires were characterized only after the peak T cell response. The 56-69-year group was small, and its depth increase did not reach significance, likely because of low power. Participants were mostly white British, with more females than males. The authors suggested clonal diversity may have been underestimated. Conclusions about previously exposed vaccinees are limited because only six or seven AZD1222 recipients were SARS-CoV-2 seropositive at baseline. The whole spike protein was spanned by vaccine-associated CD4 TCRs, and dominant responses were seen in regions 160-218 and 743-854.

The V and J ends are trimmed by 4 bases and 8 bases, leaving 13 bases between them. The germline V gene encodes CDR1 SGHKS and CDR2 YYEKEE (reference sequence). From cysteine to phenylalanine, the CDR3 is 13 amino acids long. The entry retains the CDR3 DNA only, 39 bases that are in frame from base 1. The CDR3 regions of human TCRbeta chains were analyzed by immunosequencing. The study's processing was this. TCRs in the repertoires were compared against a reference library of SARS-CoV-2-specific TCRs that had been generated with the MIRA antigen-specificity platform. Breadth was defined as the fraction of unique TCRs that were SARS-CoV-2-associated, and depth was defined as the fraction of total T cells that were SARS-CoV-2-associated. Each spike-specific TCR was assigned to its reactive spike region and to a CD4 or CD8 class using the MIRA data. Log10-transformed breadth and depth values were compared by one-way ANOVA with Sidak's multiple comparisons tests. Imported from immuneACCESS, the table was reduced by TCRdb to in-frame sequences with V and J called. These copies leave out some clones; in studies compared against another copy, an unresolved V gene accounts for under half, and the cause of the remainder is not known. The V and J calls and clone size were taken over from that table, and D and trimming were inferred from the DNA. The sample table lists about 120,000 clones, 86% of them with a count of one. The top ten constitute 15% to 20% of the sample.

What the time point label conveys for this sample: about 28 days (+/-7) after the second vaccine dose. AZD1222 recipients whose second dose came at about 4 weeks and those whose second dose came at about 12 weeks were combined into one group, since spike-specific TCR depth and breadth did not differ between the two schedules. Samples from vaccinated people were obtained from the UK trials COV001 and COV002, which included a single-blind randomized controlled phase 2/3 trial of AZD1222 (ChAdOx1 nCoV-19) in healthy adults. Trial participant PBMC samples were collected at day 0 and day 28 after the second dose for TCRbeta chain sequencing.

This specimen was peripheral blood, taken 28 days after the second AZD1222 dose. Rearrangement joined TRBV5-5 to TRBJ2-1; no D gene can be assigned with confidence. The clonotype comes from an adult who received the AZD1222 COVID-19 vaccine. The DNA sequence follows: TGTGCCAGCAGCGTCGACCTTATGGATGAGCAGTTCTTC. Its translation is CASSVDLMDEQFF.